The 15 T cell receptor beta chains below were found in one sample sequenced in a study of T-cell memory formation after mild COVID-19. MiXCR was run by TCRdb on the 5' RACE reads, yielding one entry per CDR3 protein. This sample has 150,000 to 200,000 distinct CDR3 sequences, with around a third found just once. Material: PBMCs or a T cell subset sorted from them (not recorded which). These receptors originate from an adult woman who had mild COVID-19 (a few samples of this study predate the infection). Cell type and time point are not known.

This clonotype was seen a handful of times. The chain uses TRBV20-1 and TRBJ1-1; the match to TRBD1 covers 7 bases. With V trimmed by 6 bases and J by 5 bases, 9 bases remained unmatched. The CDR3 totals 13 residues. Germline V gene sequence: CDR1 DFQATT, CDR2 SNEGSKA (reference sequence). The CDR3 is CSARRGLSTEAFF. CDR3 bases: TGCAGTGCCAGGAGGGGGCTTTCGACTGAAGCTTTCTTT.

The chain uses TRBV7-8 and TRBJ2-1; D is possibly TRBD1 or TRBD2 (5 bases each). The germline CDR1 and CDR2 sequences are SGHVS and FQNEAQ. The CDR3 covers 14 residues. V lost 5 bases, J lost 10 bases, and 18 bases lay in between. For the CDR3, the DNA is TGTGCCAGCAGCCCAATCGGGACCCTCATGGAGCAGTTCTTC. Protein sequence: CASSPIGTLMEQFF.

The V and J genes are TRBV5-5 and TRBJ2-2; possible D gene TRBD1, 6 bases. Trimming removed 4 bases at V and 7 bases at J, with 14 bases between. The CDR3 totals 14 residues. The V gene's germline CDR1 is SGHKS and CDR2 YYEKEE (reference sequence). CDR3 loop: CASSGVTGYGELFF. The CDR3 region has the DNA TGTGCCAGCAGCGGTGTAACAGGGTACGGGGAGCTGTTTTTT.

This clonotype appeared a few times. This chain uses TRBV6-2 or TRBV6-3 with TRBJ2-1; 8 nucleotides agree with TRBD2. Germline CDR1 and CDR2: MNHEY and SVGEGT. The CDR3 extends over 12 amino acids. Trimming removed 6 bases from V and 10 bases from J; junction bases left unmatched: 5. The CDR3 DNA sequence: TGTGCCAGCAGCACTGCGGGGGGAGAGCAGTTCTTC. This encodes CASSTAGGEQFF.

The chain employs TRBV6-6 and TRBJ1-1, with D unresolved. The length of the CDR3 is 13 residues. Germline V gives CDR1 MNHNY, CDR2 SVGAGI (reference sequence). Trimming removed 5 bases at V and 4 bases at J, with 11 bases between. As DNA, the CDR3 is TGTGCCAGCAGTCGCGGGGAACTCACTGAAGCTTTCTTT. Translated: CASSRGELTEAFF.

A remark on this clonotype: The DNA is omitted, as the CDR3 cannot be located on it reliably, and the CDR3 follows TCRdb's listing. The V gene is TRBV19, the J gene TRBJ1-2. The V gene's germline CDR1 is LNHDA and CDR2 SQIVND (reference sequence). The CDR3 is 13 residues long, ends included. CDR3 loop: CASSILAGYGYTF.

The chain carries TRBV20-1 and TRBJ1-4; D might be TRBD1 (6 bases). Germline loops: CDR1 DFQATT, CDR2 SNEGSKA (reference sequence). The CDR3 sequence is 12 residues long. The V gene lost 0 bases and the J gene lost 12 bases, with 11 bases spanning the gap. The CDR3 loop is CSARDPYRELFF. The CDR3 DNA follows: TGCAGTGCTAGAGATCCGTACAGGGAACTGTTTTTT.

This clonotype was detected only a few times. The chain joins TRBV7-2 to TRBJ1-1; the D gene is possibly TRBD1 (5 bases). The CDR3 runs 14 residues. V was shortened by 1 base and J by 7 bases, with 13 bases between the two germline ends. Germline V CDR1 and CDR2: SGHTA, FQGNSA. Here the CDR3 DNA reads TGTGCCAGCAGCTTAGTAGGAGGACAACTTGAAGCTTTCTTT. It is translated as CASSLVGGQLEAFF.

A word on this clonotype: Germline and junction disagree at one end, which may indicate a read error. CDR3 residues: CASSPGLAGGGHF. As DNA, the CDR3 is TGTGCCAGCAGCCCCGGACTAGCGGGAGGGGGGCACTTC. The chain employs TRBV7-2 and TRBJ2-5, with TRBD2 matching over 15 bases. The germline V gene encodes CDR1 SGHTA and CDR2 FQGNSA. This CDR3 is built from 13 residues. Full variable domain (remainder filled in from reference TRBV7-2 and TRBJ2-5): GAGVSQSPSNKVTEKGKDVELRCDPISGHTALYWYRQSLGQGLEFLIYFQGNSAPDKSGLPSDRFSAERTGGSVSTLTIQRTQQEDSAVYLCASSPGLAGGGHFGPGTRLLVL.

Only a few counts were recorded for this clonotype. The chain has TRBV3-1 and TRBJ2-1; D perhaps matches TRBD2 (5 bases). Looked up from germline, CDR1 is LGHDT and CDR2 is YNNKEL (reference sequence). Trimming removed 1 base from V and 10 bases from J, with 8 bases in between. The CDR3 totals 12 residues. CDR3 region: CASSQGASEQFF. CDR3 sequence (DNA): TGTGCCAGCAGCCAAGGAGCTAGCGAGCAGTTCTTC.

This clonotype was found a few times. This rearrangement joins TRBV5-1 to TRBJ2-5; 9 nucleotides match TRBD1. This CDR3 is 15 amino acids long. The germline V gene encodes CDR1 SGHRS and CDR2 YFSETQ. Losses at the gene ends were 0 bases for V and 4 bases for J; bases not matched to a gene: 4. The DNA of the CDR3 is TGCGCCAGCAGCTTGGGGGGACAGGGCCTAGAGACCCAGTACTTC. It encodes CASSLGGQGLETQYF. The entire variable domain, with the rest obtained from reference TRBV5-1 and TRBJ2-5, is as follows: KAGVTQTPRYLIKTRGQQVTLSCSPISGHRSVSWYQQTPGQGLQFLFEYFSETQRNKGNFPGRFSGRQFSNSRSEMNVSTLELGDSALYLCASSLGGQGLETQYFGPGTRLLVL.

The chain joins TRBV23-1 to TRBJ2-7, with TRBD1 matching 12 bases. TRBV23-1 is designated an ORF whose function remains uncertain. This CDR3 has 15 amino acids. Unmatched junction bases numbered 6, after V lost 7 bases and J lost 2 bases. The CDR3: CASTWGQGAPYEQYF. CDR3 sequence (DNA): TGCGCCAGCACTTGGGGACAGGGGGCCCCCTACGAGCAGTACTTC.

The rearrangement uses TRBV4-2 and TRBJ1-3; D not resolved. In germline, CDR1 is LGHNA, CDR2 YNFKEQ. V lost 0 bases, J lost 4 bases, and 7 bases lay in between. The CDR3 spans 14 residues. The CDR3 sequence is CASSQDPRGNTIYF. The DNA of the CDR3 is TGTGCCAGCAGCCAAGATCCGCGAGGAAACACCATATATTTT.

This clonotype was recorded many times. The chain couples TRBV4-1 to TRBJ2-1, with D tentatively TRBD1 or TRBD2 (5 bases each). Germline V gives CDR1 MGHRA, CDR2 YSYEKL. The CDR3 has 15 residues. The V gene lost 0 bases and the J gene lost 6 bases, with 12 bases spanning the gap. The CDR3 region has the DNA TGCGCCAGCAGCCAAGATTCGGGGACCATCAATGAGCAGTTCTTC. Protein sequence: CASSQDSGTINEQFF.

The rearrangement uses TRBV30 and TRBJ2-3; D may be TRBD2 (6 bases). This CDR3 has 15 amino acids. V shed 1 base and J shed 1 base, with 12 bases lying between them. CDR1 GTSNPN and CDR2 SVGIG come from the germline V gene (reference sequence). CDR3 sequence (DNA): TGTGCCTGGAGTGCGGGGGTTGGGGGCACAGATACGCAGTATTTT. Amino acids: CAWSAGVGGTDTQYF.